The 5 T cell receptor beta chains listed next were all sequenced from one sample in a study of blood T cell repertoires in COVID-19. Generated by immunoSEQ multiplex PCR, the TCRdb table keeps only in-frame clones and is missing some. The table has just over 60,000 clones, around 85% seen once. The source material was peripheral blood. These receptors all stem from a man between 60 and 70 years old with acute or convalescent COVID-19.

The V and J genes are TRBV6-5 and TRBJ2-7; the D gene is possibly TRBD1 (5 bases). Looked up from germline, CDR1 is MNHEY and CDR2 is SVGAGI. CDR3 length: 15 amino acids. The V end was cut by 2 bases, the J end by 4 bases, with 15 bases between. In nucleotides, the CDR3 is TGTGCCAGCAGTTACGGCCCGACAGCACCTTACGAGCAGTACTTC. Its protein is CASSYGPTAPYEQYF.

The chain joins TRBV6-5 to TRBJ1-1, with 7 bases identical to TRBD1. Germline V CDR1 and CDR2: MNHEY, SVGAGI. The CDR3 is 13 residues long. V lost 7 bases to trimming and J lost 4 bases; unmatched junction nucleotides: 6. CDR3 residues: CASTQGDSTEAFF. For the CDR3, the DNA is TGTGCCAGCACCCAGGGGGACAGCACTGAAGCTTTCTTT.

The rearrangement joins TRBV28 to TRBJ2-3, with 9 nucleotides matching TRBD2. The germline V gene encodes CDR1 MDHEN and CDR2 SYDVKM. The CDR3 spans 16 residues. V lost 7 bases to trimming and J lost 5 bases; unmatched junction nucleotides: 13. The CDR3 here is CASTLTSGVVEDTQYF. The CDR3 DNA reads as TGTGCCAGCACCTTGACTAGCGGTGTTGTTGAAGATACGCAGTATTTT.

J is TRBJ1-3 and V is TRBV9; no clear D gene. Germline CDR1 SGDLS, CDR2 YYNGEE. There are 14 residues in the CDR3. V was cut by 2 bases and J by 3 bases, with 9 bases left in between. This CDR3 reads CASSVSPDGNTIYF. Here the CDR3 DNA reads TGTGCCAGCAGCGTTTCTCCAGATGGAAACACCATATATTTT.

The chain is built from TRBV11-1 and TRBJ2-7; 9 bases fit TRBD2. The CDR3 runs 16 residues. Germline V gene sequence: CDR1 SGHAT, CDR2 FQDESV (reference sequence). The V gene end was trimmed by 5 bases and the J gene end by 0 bases; junction bases not matched to a gene: 8. CDR3 sequence (DNA): TGTGCCAGCAGCCGCATACTAGCGGGCTTCTCCTACGAGCAGTACTTC. Translating it yields CASSRILAGFSYEQYF.